The clone carrying this TCR beta chain was found a few times. At one end the junction does not follow the germline gene, possibly because of a read error. The data were taken from a study of cytomegalovirus exposure and HLA in healthy donors. With 60 Vbeta and 13 Jbeta primers, the PCR was carried out. Method: immunoSEQ multiplex PCR; TCRdb's copy keeps in-frame clones and lacks some. This sample has roughly 160,000 clones, with over 75% found just once. Germline V gene data show CDR1 as SEHNR and CDR2 as FQNEAQ (reference sequence). The length of the CDR3 is 14 residues. The source is a man in his fifties or sixties in good health and CMV-seropositive. The chain has TRBV7-9 and TRBJ2-1; 12 bases fit TRBD2. Sequenced input: PBMCs. CDR3 DNA: TGTGCCAGCAGCGCCCGGTTAACTAGCGGGGGGTTGGTCTTC. It is translated as CASSARLTSGGLVF.